This TCR beta chain is drawn from a study of OX40 agonist ivuxolimab in advanced cancers. Turning to the study itself: Previous treatment with anti-PD-1, anti-PD-L1 or anti-CTLA-4 therapy was allowed; 40% had received some. Partial responses were achieved by three patients: one hepatocellular carcinoma, two cutaneous melanoma.

As concerns this clone: The antigen is not known.

Study-level results: Dosing at 0.1 to 3.0 mg/kg was accompanied by clonal expansion of CD4+ and CD8+ blood T cells by week 6.

Libraries were prepared by immunoSEQ multiplex PCR; TCRdb keeps only in-frame clonotypes and omits some of them. The sample lists about 76,000 clones, roughly 85% occurring once. J was trimmed by 2 bases and V by 4 bases; bases with no gene match: 9. This CDR3 is built from 18 residues. Germline CDR1 SGDLS, CDR2 YYNGEE. The input for sequencing was CD4+ or CD8+ T cells sorted from blood, taken in a trial of the OX40 agonist ivuxolimab. This sequence originates from an adult with an advanced solid tumor such as melanoma, head and neck, liver or kidney cancer. V is TRBV9 and J is TRBJ2-3; TRBD2 agrees at 14 bases. DNA of the CDR3: TGTGCCAGCAGCAAGGGGACTAGCGGGGGCGAAGCCACAGATACGCAGTATTTT. Its translation is CASSKGTSGGEATDTQYF.